This T cell receptor (beta chain) came from a study of type 1 and type 2 diabetes patients. Anyone with other autoimmune disease or infection in the prior four weeks was excluded. Germline loops: CDR1 PRHDT, CDR2 FYEKMQ (reference sequence). J gave up 6 bases and V 3 bases, and 1 base lay outside the gene matches. This CDR3 spans 12 amino acids. Amplification started from genomic DNA. A primer set of 30 forward and 13 reverse primers amplified the CDR3. TCRdb analysed the multiplex PCR reads with MiXCR anew, one entry per CDR3 protein. The sample holds 250,000 or so distinct CDR3 sequences, approximately 45% seen once.

The specimen was peripheral blood mononuclear cells (PBMCs). The J gene is TRBJ2-7, the V gene TRBV13; 8 bases fit TRBD2. The receptor was derived from a man aged 18 to 30 with type 2 diabetes. CDR3 nucleotides: TGTGCCAGCAGCTTCAGCGGGGGCGAGCAGTACTTC. This sequence encodes CASSFSGGEQYF. The variable domain in full, with the rest retrieved from reference TRBV13 and TRBJ2-7, is AAGVIQSPRHLIKEKRETATLKCYPIPRHDTVYWYQQGPGQDPQFLISFYEKMQSDKGSIPDRFSAQQFSDYHSELNMSSLELGDSALYFCASSFSGGEQYFGPGTRLTVT.